This T cell receptor (beta chain) was observed in a study of CD8 T cells in Susac syndrome. Germline CDR1 DFQATT, CDR2 SNEGSKA (reference sequence). V dropped 6 bases and J dropped 5; count of bases not matched to a gene: 18. This CDR3 comprises 16 residues. Findings and caveats of the study: Clonal CD8+ expansion in Susac was highest in TEMRA cells and active patients.

Turning to this clonotype: Antigen: not known.

Sequencing of TCR beta covered CD8+ and CD4+ T cells obtained from blood. Random hexamers were used to reverse transcribe the RNA input (about 0.5 to 1 ug). A single record per CDR3 protein comes from TCRdb applying MiXCR to the immunoSEQ multiplex PCR reads. Here the sample spans 95,000 to 150,000 distinct CDR3 sequences, roughly 94% being singletons. This chain uses TRBV20-1 with TRBJ2-7, with TRBD2 matching 8 bases. The source of this sequence is a human donor with Susac syndrome. Sequencing input: CD8+ T cells from PBMCs. The CDR3 spells CSAPGRERTRYDEQYF. CDR3 in DNA: TGCAGTGCCCCCGGGAGGGAGCGTACTCGGTATGACGAGCAGTACTTC.